Detailed here is one TCR beta chain. Each CDR3 protein is one row after TCRdb ran MiXCR on the RT-PCR reads. This sample has 650,000 to 800,000 distinct CDR3 sequences, with 13% to 15% found just once. Trimming took 4 bases from V and 4 from J, leaving 11 bases between them. CDR1 is MNHNS, CDR2 SASEGT, per germline. This CDR3 spans 15 amino acids. This receptor was obtained from a female donor in good health, serving as a healthy control. The sequenced material came from memory CD4+ T cells from blood. The rearrangement uses TRBV6-1 and TRBJ1-6, with D hard to call. Here the CDR3 reads CASSVEGRYNSPLHF. The CDR3 nucleotides read TGTGCCAGCAGTGTTGAGGGAAGGTATAATTCACCCCTCCACTTT.